This T cell receptor beta chain was profiled in a study of blood T cell repertoires in COVID-19. Study background: Sources were T cells, B-cell-depleted T cells, or PBMCs; the material itself was cDNA or gDNA.

Original processing notes: Amplification from reference gene primers served as the basis for estimated nucleated cell counts. The table came from immunoSEQ multiplex PCR; TCRdb's copy has only in-frame clones and leaves some out. That table supplies the V and J calls and clone size; D and trimming were determined from the DNA. The sample shows 200,000 to 250,000 clones, approximately 86% of them seen only once. Enrolled through a virtual design, the participants were between 18 and 89 years of age and came from 24 US areas. Participant-reported clinical history was the basis for cohort assignment. CDR3 size: 13 residues. Per germline, CDR1 SNHLY and CDR2 FYNNEI. Germline trimming cut 5 bases from V and 3 bases from J; bases unmatched to any gene: 3.

The TCR originated in a man aged 18 to 29 with acute COVID-19. Sequencing input: PBMCs or T cells enriched from blood (not recorded which). The V gene is TRBV2, the J gene TRBJ2-7, with 8 nucleotides matching TRBD2. CDR3 amino acids: CASSTAGVYEQYF. In nucleotides, the CDR3 is TGTGCCAGCAGTACAGCGGGGGTCTACGAGCAGTACTTC. Filled out from reference TRBV2 and TRBJ2-7, the complete variable domain reads EPEVTQTPSHQVTQMGQEVILRCVPISNHLYFYWYRQILGQKVEFLVSFYNNEISEKSEIFDDQFSVERPDGSNFTLKIRSTKLEDSAMYFCASSTAGVYEQYFGPGTRLTVT.